This section outlines one TCR beta chain sequence together with its context. This clonotype turned up a few times. There is no known antigen for this receptor. Per-base quality was not reported, and no clone a single base away is much larger than it. TCR cDNA was synthesized by 5'RACE template switching, which introduced a universal primer site and unique molecular identifiers. Priming of cDNA synthesis was performed from both the TCR alpha and TCR beta constant segments. Library amplification used two PCR steps, and the second PCR step added sample barcodes and sequencing adapters. Sequencing of libraries was performed on Illumina HiSeq 2500 (2x100 bp) or NovaSeq (2x150 bp). Processing in the source paper ran as follows. MIGEC was used to demultiplex reads and collapse the reads into UMI consensus sequences, and MiXCR was used for V(D)J alignment. Vaccine-responding clonotypes were identified with edgeR using replicate PBMC samples, with FDR below 0.01 and a log2 fold change above 5 up to day 15 being required. CD4 or CD8 identity was assigned to each bulk clonotype according to whether the clonotype was present at higher abundance in the sequenced CD4 repertoire or the sequenced CD8 repertoire. TCRdb reran the public reads through fastp at Q25 and MiXCR, keeping productive beta chains. A single entry per CDR3 protein holds the most common genes and DNA from its merged rows. For this entry, the V and J calls and clone size follow TCRdb and not the study's own pipeline. The sample table records roughly 120,000 distinct CDR3 sequences; 8% to 9.5% of these occur just once. The ten largest account for roughly 27% of the sample.

V is pared back by 3 bases and J by 3 bases, with 16 bases lying between the germline termini. From the cysteine up to the phenylalanine, the CDR3 has a length of 16 residues. Only CDR3 DNA remains: 48 bases, in frame from the first base. Based on the germline V gene (reference sequence), the CDR1 and CDR2 sequences are SEHNR and FQNEAQ. This sample is drawn from a study of T cells after yellow fever vaccination (dated by TCRdb to the late 2010s). Regarding the study in general: Libraries from fractions with low cell numbers were prepared with the SMART-Seq v4 Ultra Low Input RNA kit. To follow T-cell clones before and after primary and booster YFV17D yellow fever vaccination, bulk TCR alpha and beta repertoires were sequenced over time. Two healthy male donors, one aged 18 to 30 and one aged 30 to 40 years, made up the cohort. Blood was collected at multiple timepoints before and after primary and secondary immunization, and bulk PBMC replicates and cell subsets were isolated.

Study-wide conclusions, independent of this receptor: The secondary T-cell response was weaker than the primary response but faster, peaking on day 5 instead of day 15. Most clones expanded after primary vaccination (approximately 96% of CD4 and around nine tenths of CD8) were re-detected after the booster, suggesting that broad memory maintenance occurred. Computational filtering was needed because FACS-sorted repertoires could contain abundant contaminating clonotypes from the bulk population. Only two donors were included in the study, so the extent to which the findings can be generalized is limited. A small share of clonotypes was detected in both CD4 and CD8 compartments, with the overlap likely arising from convergent recombination.

Taken with the paper, the label for treatment or condition translates to: live attenuated yellow fever vaccine strain. A standard Ficoll-Paque protocol was used to isolate PBMCs from peripheral blood. Dynabeads CD4 and CD8 positive selection kits were used to isolate the CD4 and CD8 T-cell fractions. RNA was extracted with TriZol from bulk PBMCs, CD4 and CD8 fractions, and dextramer-positive and dextramer-negative fractions. Here the chain combines TRBV7-9 and TRBJ2-3; 5 matching bases give a weak D call of TRBD1. The origin of this receptor is a man aged 25-40 years who received the YFV17D yellow fever vaccine. This specimen consisted of CD8+ T cells sorted from PBMCs, obtained 45 days after the yellow fever booster vaccination. For the CDR3, the sequence is CASSFRHRYPTDTQYF. The nucleotide sequence reads as follows: TGTGCCAGCAGCTTCCGCCACAGGTACCCAACAGATACGCAGTATTTT. Outside the CDR3, residues come from the reference TRBV7-9 and TRBJ2-3 proteins, so the full variable domain is: DTGVSQNPRHKITKRGQNVTFRCDPISEHNRLYWYRQTLGQGPEFLTYFQNEAQLEKSRLLSDRFSAERPKGSFSTLEIQRTEQGDSAMYLCASSFRHRYPTDTQYFGPGTRLTVL.